One sample yielded the 21 T cell receptor beta chains listed below, sequenced in a study of T cells in women clearing cervical HPV infection. This table comes from immunoSEQ multiplex PCR, and its TCRdb copy is limited to in-frame clones, with some not included. The sample has roughly 30,000 clones. Sequencing was done on a sample of blood buffy coat. These receptors originate from a woman between 18 and 70 years old with a cervical HPV16 infection that either progressed to CIN3+ or cleared (not recorded which).

Comment on this clone: The CDR3 is cut off 3 residues early in the read; its end comes from the germline J gene. V gene TRBV5-1 combines with J gene TRBJ2-3, with D maybe TRBD1 (5 bases). The CDR3 loop spans 15 amino acids. Germline V gives CDR1 SGHRS, CDR2 YFSETQ. Trimming pared 0 bases from V and 5 bases from J, leaving 13 bases between. CDR3 sequence reads: CASSLGQGTGDTQYF. Incomplete CDR3 DNA: TGCGCCAGCAGCTTGGGGCAGGGAACGGGAGATACG. The whole variable domain, filled in from reference TRBV5-1 and TRBJ2-3, reads KAGVTQTPRYLIKTRGQQVTLSCSPISGHRSVSWYQQTPGQGLQFLFEYFSETQRNKGNFPGRFSGRQFSNSRSEMNVSTLELGDSALYLCASSLGQGTGDTQYFGPGTRLTVL.

As for this clone: The CDR3 is cut off 3 residues early in the read; its end comes from the germline J gene. The V and J genes are TRBV20-1 and TRBJ2-7, with 7 bases identical to TRBD2. Germline values: CDR1 DFQATT, CDR2 SNEGSKA (reference sequence). This CDR3 has 12 residues. Unmatched junction bases numbered 4, after V lost 3 bases and J lost 5 bases. This chain's CDR3 is CSARWGGHEQYF. The sequenced CDR3 bases are TGCAGTGCTAGGTGGGGGGGACACGAG.

As regards this clone: The read terminates 3 residues before the CDR3 end, so the remaining end is supplied by the germline J gene. V and J are TRBV20-1 and TRBJ1-5; 9 bases are shared with TRBD1. CDR1 DFQATT and CDR2 SNEGSKA come from the germline V gene (reference sequence). This CDR3 has 14 amino acids. The chain's CDR3 is CSAGQGNKDQPQHF. The covered CDR3 bases are TGCAGCGCTGGACAGGGGAATAAGGATCAGCCC.

Points on this clone: The read ends 3 residues shy of where the CDR3 ends; the end is completed using the germline J gene. The chain combines TRBV12-3 or TRBV12-4 with TRBJ2-1; the match to TRBD1 covers 8 bases. There are 13 residues in the CDR3. The J segment lost 9 bases and the V segment lost 3 bases, leaving 4 bases of the junction unmatched. Incomplete CDR3 DNA: TGTGCCAGCAGTTTGCAGGGGGCAGGTGAG. Protein: CASSLQGAGE. The entire CDR3 protein is CASSLQGAGEQFF.

On this clone itself: The CDR3 end lies 3 residues beyond the end of the read and is filled in from the germline J gene. The chain combines TRBV7-6 with TRBJ1-1; D might be TRBD1 (6 bases). This CDR3 is built from 14 residues. Trimming left V 0 bases short and J 6 bases short, with 11 bases between. The germline gives CDR1 SGHVS, CDR2 FNYEAQ. CDR3: CASSLAGGRAEAFF. The DNA read from the CDR3 is TGTGCCAGCAGCTTAGCAGGGGGAAGGGCTGAA.

Note on this clone: The DNA ends 3 residues before the CDR3 does, and the rest of the CDR3 is filled in from the germline J gene. This chain connects TRBV19 to TRBJ1-1; D not certain. Deletions cut 4 bases from V and 1 base from J, with 7 bases between. The CDR3 loop spans 13 amino acids. In germline, CDR1 is LNHDA, CDR2 SQIVND (reference sequence). The CDR3 DNA, read in part, is TGTGCCAGTAGTACCGGTTCGAACACTGAA. Translation: CASSTGSNTE. The whole CDR3 protein reads CASSTGSNTEAFF.

About this clone itself: The read terminates 3 residues ahead of where the CDR3 ends, so the germline J gene completes it. The V call is TRBV30, the J call TRBJ2-2, with a tentative D call TRBD2 (5 bases). Trimming removed 2 bases from V and 0 bases from J, with 13 bases in between. This CDR3 spans 16 amino acids. CDR1 GTSNPN and CDR2 SVGIG come from the germline V gene (reference sequence). CDR3 residues: CAWSTEAGPNTGELFF. CDR3 DNA, as far as it was read: TGTGCCTGGAGTACGGAGGCGGGCCCGAACACCGGGGAG.

A remark on this clone: The read ends 3 residues before the CDR3 terminus; that terminus is restored from the germline J gene. V gene TRBV2 combines with J gene TRBJ2-1, with TRBD2 matching over 8 bases. Per the germline V gene, CDR1 is SNHLY and CDR2 is FYNNEI. Trimming took 7 bases from V and 5 from J; bases not matched to a gene: 7. This CDR3 is 14 amino acids long. The sequenced CDR3 bases are TGTGCCAGCACGGTTGGGCGGGGGGACAATGAG. Amino acids: CASTVGRGDNE. The entire CDR3 sequence reads CASTVGRGDNEQFF.

Regarding this clone: The read falls 3 residues short of the CDR3 end, and the missing part is taken from the germline J gene. V gene TRBV19 combines with J gene TRBJ2-3; tentative D call: TRBD2 (6 bases). This CDR3 has 18 amino acids. Per germline, CDR1 LNHDA and CDR2 SQIVND (reference sequence). CDR3 amino acids: CASSFRGGFRSGNQPQYF. CDR3 bases read: TGTGCCAGTTCCTTCCGAGGAGGGTTTCGTAGTGGCAATCAGCCG.

With regard to this clone: The read is 3 residues too short to cover the CDR3 end, so that end is filled in from the germline J gene. The rearrangement links TRBV20-1 to TRBJ1-5; D gene uncertain. The CDR3 loop spans 14 amino acids. Trimming removed 3 bases at V and 0 bases at J, with 9 bases between. In germline, CDR1 is DFQATT, CDR2 SNEGSKA (reference sequence). The DNA read from the CDR3 is TGCAGTGCTAGTCCTACAGATAGCAATCAGCCC. It encodes CSASPTDSNQP. The complete CDR3 reads CSASPTDSNQPQHF.

Comment on this clone: Read data end 3 residues before the CDR3 end; the end is taken from the germline J gene. The chain employs TRBV29-1 and TRBJ2-5; TRBD1 matches at 8 bases. V dropped 6 bases and J dropped 4; count of bases not matched to a gene: 4. CDR3 length: 12 residues. Germline values: CDR1 SQVTM, CDR2 ANQGSEA. The covered CDR3 bases are TGCAGCGTATCACAGGGGGGAGAGACC. Its protein product is CSVSQGGET. The whole CDR3 sequence is CSVSQGGETQYF.

Here the CDR3 reads CASNSLEGNSPLFF. CDR3 DNA (partial): TGCGCCAGCAATTCCTTAGAGGGGAATTCACCA. The chain uses TRBV10-2 and TRBJ1-4, with D tentatively TRBD1 (5 bases). The read terminates 3 residues before the CDR3 end, so the remaining end is supplied by the germline J gene. CDR1 WSHSY and CDR2 SAAADI come from the germline V gene. CDR3 length: 14 amino acids.

According to its frequency, this clone is medium-sized (0.01 to 0.1%). From the germline J gene comes the end of the CDR3, since the read stops 3 residues before it. This chain joins TRBV29-1 and TRBJ2-4; D uncertain. Germline values: CDR1 SQVTM, CDR2 ANQGSEA. This CDR3 comprises 13 residues. The V and J ends lost 7 bases and 1 base respectively, with 11 bases between them. CDR3 bases read: TGCAGCGCTTATACAGAGGCCAAAAACATT. Its protein is CSAYTEAKNI. The full CDR3 sequence reads CSAYTEAKNIQYF.

Note on this clone: Coverage ceases 3 residues before the CDR3 finishes, and the germline J gene fills in the end. The chain couples TRBV2 to TRBJ1-2; D perhaps matches TRBD1 (6 bases). With 6 bases removed from V and 1 base from J, the gap between germline ends came to 15 bases. The CDR3 has 15 amino acids. Germline values: CDR1 SNHLY, CDR2 FYNNEI. CDR3 sequence reads: CASRGRGAFNYGYTF. The CDR3 DNA, read in part, is TGTGCCAGCAGGGGTCGGGGGGCTTTTAACTATGGC.

Regarding this clone: The CDR3 end falls 3 residues outside the read, so it is completed with the germline J gene. V is TRBV5-1 and J is TRBJ1-1; weak D call: TRBD1 (6 bases). The CDR3 has 14 residues. Germline V CDR1 and CDR2: SGHRS, YFSETQ. Trimming removed 2 bases at V and 4 bases at J, with 12 bases between. The covered CDR3 bases are TGCGCCAGCAGCTTTACAGGGTCTCCCACTGAA. Protein product: CASSFTGSPTE. The entire CDR3 is CASSFTGSPTEAFF.

Comments on this clone: Coverage ceases 3 residues before the CDR3 finishes, and the germline J gene fills in the end. The rearrangement links TRBV2 to TRBJ2-3, with 8 bases identical to TRBD2. CDR1 is SNHLY and CDR2 is FYNNEI in the germline V gene. This CDR3 contains 17 residues. CDR3 DNA (partial): TGTGCCAGCAGTGAAGCGCTTCTCGCGGGAGGAGGAGAGACG. It encodes CASSEALLAGGGET. The whole CDR3 protein reads CASSEALLAGGGETQYF.

On this clone: The read ends 3 residues before the CDR3 terminus; that terminus is restored from the germline J gene. The chain couples TRBV2 to TRBJ1-2; the match to TRBD1 covers 7 bases. The CDR3 has 13 residues. Germline CDR1 SNHLY, CDR2 FYNNEI. Trimming at V came to 7 bases and at J to 4 bases, leaving 6 bases not matched to a gene. Incomplete CDR3 DNA: TGTGCCAGCAAGCCGGGACAGTCCTATGGC. Translated: CASKPGQSYG. The CDR3, in full, reads CASKPGQSYGYTF.

As concerns this clone: The read comes to an end 3 residues before the CDR3 does, leaving the germline J gene to fill in the end. Other DNA sequences in this specimen translate into the identical CDR3. The chain links TRBV20-1 to TRBJ1-3; TRBD1 matches 7 bases. J was trimmed by 4 bases and V by 3 bases; bases with no gene match: 15. The CDR3 loop spans 17 amino acids. Germline V gives CDR1 DFQATT, CDR2 SNEGSKA (reference sequence). CDR3 protein: CSASDVAGTVEGNTIYF. The part of the CDR3 DNA that was read is TGCAGTGCTAGCGACGTCGCAGGGACAGTAGAAGGAAACACC.

As for this clone: The sequenced fragment ends 3 residues before the CDR3 boundary, so the rest is inferred from the germline J gene. V gene TRBV29-1 combines with J gene TRBJ2-7; 8 nucleotides align to TRBD1. In germline, CDR1 is SQVTM, CDR2 ANQGSEA. This CDR3 spans 13 amino acids. Germline trimming cut 6 bases from V and 2 bases from J; bases unmatched to any gene: 6. CDR3 residues: CSVSTGETYEQYF. The covered CDR3 bases are TGCAGCGTGTCGACAGGGGAAACCTACGAG.

Note on this clone: Read sequence stops 3 residues before the CDR3 end, and the germline J gene provides the missing end. This rearrangement joins TRBV11-3 to TRBJ2-5; the D is unclear. The CDR3 has 12 amino acids. V was trimmed by 2 bases and J by 3 bases, leaving 4 bases between them. CDR1 is SGHNT and CDR2 is YENEEA in the germline V gene. The DNA read from the CDR3 is TGTGCCAGCAGCTTACCCGAAGAGACC. Translating it yields CASSLPEET. The complete CDR3 reads CASSLPEETQYF. Full variable domain (outside the CDR3, taken from reference TRBV11-3 and TRBJ2-5): EAGVVQSPRYKIIEKKQPVAFWCNPISGHNTLYWYLQNLGQGPELLIRYENEEAVDDSQLPKDRFSAERLKGVDSTLKIQPAELGDSAVYLCASSLPEETQYFGPGTRLLVL.

On this clone: The read ends 3 residues early relative to the CDR3; the germline J gene fills the gap. The chain joins TRBV6-1 to TRBJ2-3; the match to TRBD1 covers 10 bases. The CDR3 consists of 14 residues. V was clipped by 3 bases and J by 6 bases; unmatched bases: 3. Per germline, CDR1 MNHNS and CDR2 SASEGT. Incomplete CDR3 DNA: TGTGCCAGCAGTGATAGACAGGGGGCCGATACG. This translates into CASSDRQGADT. The entire CDR3 is CASSDRQGADTQYF.